What follows describes a single T cell receptor (beta chain). Germline loops: CDR1 MGHRA, CDR2 YSYEKL. The V and J ends lost 1 base and 2 bases respectively, with 11 bases between them. CDR3 length equals 15 residues. These data originate in a study of control samples from healthy donors and cancer patients. Sequenced by immunoSEQ multiplex PCR; TCRdb stores in-frame clones only, minus some. There are 200,000 to 250,000 clones in the sample; around 94% occur only once, and less than 1.6% lies in the top ten. The receptor comes from a man in his fifties in good health. The specimen was blood. The chain is built from TRBV4-1 and TRBJ1-1; D is ambiguous. The CDR3 region has the DNA TGCGCCAGCAGCCAAGGTGGGCAGACTAACACTGAAGCTTTCTTT. It codes for CASSQGGQTNTEAFF.